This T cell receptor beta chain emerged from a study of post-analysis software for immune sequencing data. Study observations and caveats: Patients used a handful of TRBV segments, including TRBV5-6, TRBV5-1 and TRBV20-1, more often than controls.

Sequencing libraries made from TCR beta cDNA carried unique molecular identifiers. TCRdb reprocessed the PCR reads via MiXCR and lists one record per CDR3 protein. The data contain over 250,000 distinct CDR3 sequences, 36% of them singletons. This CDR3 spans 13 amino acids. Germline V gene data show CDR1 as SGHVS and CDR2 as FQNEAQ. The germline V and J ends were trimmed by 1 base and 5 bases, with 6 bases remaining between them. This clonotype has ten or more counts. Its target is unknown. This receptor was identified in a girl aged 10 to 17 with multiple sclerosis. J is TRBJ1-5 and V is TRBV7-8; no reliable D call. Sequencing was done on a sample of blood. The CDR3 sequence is CASSLGPYQPQHF. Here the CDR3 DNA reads TGTGCCAGCAGCTTAGGACCTTATCAGCCCCAGCATTTT.